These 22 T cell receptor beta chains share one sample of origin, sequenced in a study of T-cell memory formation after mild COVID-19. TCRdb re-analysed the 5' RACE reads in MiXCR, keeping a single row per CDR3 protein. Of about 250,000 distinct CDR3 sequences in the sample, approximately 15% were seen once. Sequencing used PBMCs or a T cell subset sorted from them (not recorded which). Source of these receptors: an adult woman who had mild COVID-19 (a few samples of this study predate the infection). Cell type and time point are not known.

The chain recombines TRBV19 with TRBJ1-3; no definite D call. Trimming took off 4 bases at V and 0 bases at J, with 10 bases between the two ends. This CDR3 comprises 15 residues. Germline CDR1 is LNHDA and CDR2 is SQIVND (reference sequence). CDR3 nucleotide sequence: TGTGCCAGTAGTACCGACACGAGCTCTGGAAACACCATATATTTT. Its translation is CASSTDTSSGNTIYF.

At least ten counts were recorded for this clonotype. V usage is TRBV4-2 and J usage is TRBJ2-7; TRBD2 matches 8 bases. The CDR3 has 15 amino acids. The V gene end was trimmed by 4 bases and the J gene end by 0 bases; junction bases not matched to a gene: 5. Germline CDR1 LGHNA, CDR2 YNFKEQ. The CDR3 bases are TGTGCCAGCAGCCCGCGGACTAGCAGCTCCTACGAGCAGTACTTC. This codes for CASSPRTSSSYEQYF.

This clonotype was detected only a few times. CDR3 nucleotides: TGTGCCAGCAGCCGGGAGGCGACAACGAACACCGGGGAGCTGTTTTTT. Translating gives CASSREATTNTGELFF. The J gene is TRBJ2-2, the V gene TRBV5-5; 7 nucleotides match TRBD2. The CDR3 contains 16 residues. CDR1 SGHKS and CDR2 YYEKEE come from the germline V gene (reference sequence). With V trimmed by 4 bases and J by 0 bases, 6 bases remained unmatched. Looking up the rest from reference TRBV5-5 and TRBJ2-2 gives the full variable domain: DAGVTQSPTHLIKTRGQQVTLRCSPISGHKSVSWYQQVLGQGPQFIFQYYEKEERGRGNFPDRFSARQFPNYSSELNVNALLLGDSALYLCASSREATTNTGELFFGEGSRLTVL.

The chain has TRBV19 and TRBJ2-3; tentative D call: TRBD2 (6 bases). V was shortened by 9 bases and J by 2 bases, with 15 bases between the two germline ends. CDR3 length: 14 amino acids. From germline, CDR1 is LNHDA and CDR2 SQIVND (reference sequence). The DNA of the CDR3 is TGTGCCAGCGGAGGGGTAGAGGCCACAGATACGCAGTATTTT. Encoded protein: CASGGVEATDTQYF.

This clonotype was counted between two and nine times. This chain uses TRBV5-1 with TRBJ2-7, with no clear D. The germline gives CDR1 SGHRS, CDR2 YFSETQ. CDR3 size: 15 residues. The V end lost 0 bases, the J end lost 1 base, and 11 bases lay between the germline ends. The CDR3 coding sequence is TGCGCCAGCAGCTTGGCGCCAGCAACGTCCTACGAGCAGTACTTC. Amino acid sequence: CASSLAPATSYEQYF.

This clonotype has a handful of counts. The CDR3 here is CASSFAGGITDTQYF. Here the CDR3 DNA reads TGTGCCAGCAGTTTCGCGGGGGGTATCACAGATACGCAGTATTTT. The rearrangement uses TRBV12-3 or TRBV12-4 and TRBJ2-3, with 8 bases aligning to TRBD2. This CDR3 region has 15 residues. Trimming at V came to 3 bases and at J to 2 bases, leaving 4 bases not matched to a gene.

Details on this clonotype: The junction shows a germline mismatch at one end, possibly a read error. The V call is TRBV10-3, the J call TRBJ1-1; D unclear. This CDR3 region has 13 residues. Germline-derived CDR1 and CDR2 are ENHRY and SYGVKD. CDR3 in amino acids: CAISESRETGAFF. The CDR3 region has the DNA TGTGCCATCAGTGAGTCGAGGGAAACTGGAGCTTTCTTT.

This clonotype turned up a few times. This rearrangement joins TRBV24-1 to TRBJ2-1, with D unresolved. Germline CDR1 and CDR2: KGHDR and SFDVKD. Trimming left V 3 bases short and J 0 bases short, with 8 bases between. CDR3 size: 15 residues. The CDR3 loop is CATSDRPGSYNEQFF. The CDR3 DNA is TGTGCCACCAGTGATCGGCCTGGCTCCTACAATGAGCAGTTCTTC.

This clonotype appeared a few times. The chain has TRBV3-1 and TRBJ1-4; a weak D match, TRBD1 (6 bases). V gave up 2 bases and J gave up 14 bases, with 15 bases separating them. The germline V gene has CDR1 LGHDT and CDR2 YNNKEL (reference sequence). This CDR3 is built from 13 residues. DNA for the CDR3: TGTGCCAGCAGCCAAAGGGACATTGGAGAGCTGTTTTTT. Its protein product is CASSQRDIGELFF.

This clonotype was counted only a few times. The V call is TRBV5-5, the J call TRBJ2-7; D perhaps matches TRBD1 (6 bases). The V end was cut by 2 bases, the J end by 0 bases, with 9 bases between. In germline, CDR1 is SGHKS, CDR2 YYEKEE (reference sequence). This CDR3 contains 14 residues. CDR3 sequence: CASSFWDNSYEQYF. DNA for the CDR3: TGTGCCAGCAGCTTCTGGGACAACTCCTACGAGCAGTACTTC.

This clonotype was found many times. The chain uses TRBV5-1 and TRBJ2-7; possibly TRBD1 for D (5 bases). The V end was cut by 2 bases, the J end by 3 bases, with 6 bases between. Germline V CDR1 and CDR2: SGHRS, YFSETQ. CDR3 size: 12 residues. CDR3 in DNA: TGCGCCAGCAGCTTCGACAGCTACGAGCAGTACTTC. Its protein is CASSFDSYEQYF.

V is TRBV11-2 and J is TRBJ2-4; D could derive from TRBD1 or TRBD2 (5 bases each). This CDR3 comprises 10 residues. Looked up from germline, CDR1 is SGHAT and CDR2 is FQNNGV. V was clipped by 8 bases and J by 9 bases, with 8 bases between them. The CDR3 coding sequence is TGTGCCAGCTCTGGGGGCATTCAGTACTTC. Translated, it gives CASSGGIQYF.

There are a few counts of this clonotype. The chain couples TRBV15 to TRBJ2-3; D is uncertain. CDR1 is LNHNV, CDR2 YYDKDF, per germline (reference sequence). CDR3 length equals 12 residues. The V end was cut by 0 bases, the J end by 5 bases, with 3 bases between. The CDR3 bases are TGTGCCACCAGCAGAGATCTAGATACGCAGTATTTT. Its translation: CATSRDLDTQYF.

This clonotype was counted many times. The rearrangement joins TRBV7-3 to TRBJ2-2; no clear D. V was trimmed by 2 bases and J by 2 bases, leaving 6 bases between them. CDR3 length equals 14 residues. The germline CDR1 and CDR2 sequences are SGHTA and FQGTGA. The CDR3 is CASSLGSNTGELFF. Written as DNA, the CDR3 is TGTGCCAGCAGCTTAGGCAGTAACACCGGGGAGCTGTTTTTT.

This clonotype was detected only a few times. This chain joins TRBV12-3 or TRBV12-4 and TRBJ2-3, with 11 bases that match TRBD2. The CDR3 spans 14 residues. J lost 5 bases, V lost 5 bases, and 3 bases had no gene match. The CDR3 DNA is TGTGCCAGCAGTCATAGCGGGAGGGGAGATACGCAGTATTTT. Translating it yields CASSHSGRGDTQYF.

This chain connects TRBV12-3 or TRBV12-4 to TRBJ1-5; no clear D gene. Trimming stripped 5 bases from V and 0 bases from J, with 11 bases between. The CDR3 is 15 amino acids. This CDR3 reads CASSRDGNSNQPQHF. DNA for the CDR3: TGTGCCAGCAGTCGAGACGGAAATAGCAATCAGCCCCAGCATTTT.

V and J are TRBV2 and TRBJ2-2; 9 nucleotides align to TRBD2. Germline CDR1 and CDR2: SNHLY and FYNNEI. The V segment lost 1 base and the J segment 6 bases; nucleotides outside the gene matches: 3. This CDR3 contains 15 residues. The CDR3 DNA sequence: TGTGCCAGCAGTGAAGAAGCGGGAGGATCCGGGGAGCTGTTTTTT. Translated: CASSEEAGGSGELFF.

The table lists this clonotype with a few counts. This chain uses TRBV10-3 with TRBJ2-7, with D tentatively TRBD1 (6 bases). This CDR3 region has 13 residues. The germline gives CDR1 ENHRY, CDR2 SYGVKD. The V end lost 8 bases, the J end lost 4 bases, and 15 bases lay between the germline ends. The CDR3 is CAILQGVGYEQYF. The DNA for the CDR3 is TGTGCCATCCTACAGGGTGTTGGGTACGAGCAGTACTTC.

The DNA of the CDR3 is TGTGCCGCGAGGCCAGTAGCGGGATACAATGAGCAGTTCTTC. Translated: CAARPVAGYNEQFF. The chain couples TRBV10-3 to TRBJ2-1; 8 nucleotides match TRBD2. Germline V gene sequence: CDR1 ENHRY, CDR2 SYGVKD. V dropped 11 bases and J dropped 4; count of bases not matched to a gene: 10. The CDR3 has 14 amino acids.

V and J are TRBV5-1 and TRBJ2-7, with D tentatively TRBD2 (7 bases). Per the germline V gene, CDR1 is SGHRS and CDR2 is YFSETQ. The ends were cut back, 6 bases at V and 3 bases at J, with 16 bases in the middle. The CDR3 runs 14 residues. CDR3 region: CASNKGGSYYEQYF. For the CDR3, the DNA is TGCGCCAGCAACAAGGGGGGGAGCTACTACGAGCAGTACTTC. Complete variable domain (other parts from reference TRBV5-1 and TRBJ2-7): KAGVTQTPRYLIKTRGQQVTLSCSPISGHRSVSWYQQTPGQGLQFLFEYFSETQRNKGNFPGRFSGRQFSNSRSEMNVSTLELGDSALYLCASNKGGSYYEQYFGPGTRLTVT.

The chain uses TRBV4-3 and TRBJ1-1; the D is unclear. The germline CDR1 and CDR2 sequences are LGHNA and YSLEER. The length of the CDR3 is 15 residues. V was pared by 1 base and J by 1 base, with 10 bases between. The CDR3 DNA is TGCGCCAGCAGCCAAGTTCGGGTCGAGAACACTGAAGCTTTCTTT. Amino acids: CASSQVRVENTEAFF.

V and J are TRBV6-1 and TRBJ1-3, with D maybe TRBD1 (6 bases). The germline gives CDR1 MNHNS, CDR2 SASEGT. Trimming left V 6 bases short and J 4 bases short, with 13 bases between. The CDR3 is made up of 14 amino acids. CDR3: CASRTGGTGNTIYF. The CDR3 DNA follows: TGTGCCAGCAGGACAGGAGGGACAGGAAACACCATATATTTT.